This is a list of T cell receptor beta chains from one sample in a study of early stage breast cancer tumors. Sequencing used immunoSEQ multiplex PCR; TCRdb keeps in-frame clones, though not all of them. Of 60,000 to 80,000 clones listed, roughly three quarters are singletons. Sequencing was done on a sample of blood. Receptors were obtained from a person between 60 and 70 years old with breast cancer. The CDR3 runs from the conserved cysteine through the conserved F or W. A clone size is listed for some rows: how often the clone was seen (once, few, many), or a class if it is expanded.

size	V	CDR3
.	TRBV6-5	CASSSRMSTGELFF
.	TRBV2	CASRPQKNEQFF
.	TRBV7-6	CASSPLRSQPQHF
once	TRBV5-4	CASSPTSPSYEQYF
.	TRBV9	CASSVTQDRGGGYTF
.	TRBV18	CASSPGQNQPQHF
.	TRBV5-1	CASSLSGAGTGKDYGYTF
.	TRBV4-1	CASSRTSGDTTNTGELFF
.	TRBV27	CASSLAVQYRSYEQYF
few	TRBV6-7	CASRNLAGGCDTQYF
.	TRBV5-6	CASSLGARGTDTQYF
.	TRBV5-4	CASSLRALNTEAFF
.	TRBV7-3	CASSLEGTYGYTF
.	TRBV18	CASSPAYNEQFF
.	TRBV29-1	CSVRDRGWDNEQFF
.	TRBV15	CATSRDGYEQYF
few	TRBV19	CASSPGTGGHEQYF
few	TRBV7-2	CASSFQGAANEKLFF
.	TRBV9	CASSVGGGAGETQYF
few	TRBV4-2	CASSQALAGNGYEQYF
.	TRBV6-4	CASSDGQGSTGELFF
.	TRBV7-2	CASSLTLSPQPQHF
.	TRBV10-3	CAISESMGPYQDRGNIQYF
.	TRBV7-6	CASSLSGGQTNTGELFF
once	TRBV18	CASSPNPGNEQFF
.	TRBV5-4	CASSLEGRDTQYF
.	TRBV9	CASSVTGSGMNTGELFF
.	TRBV15	CATSRLVGVLNYGYTF
.	TRBV5-1	CASSLVGTGGFGEQFF
.	TRBV2	CASSLQGPDTQYF
.	TRBV11-3	CASSHTMGTGVNEQFF
.	TRBV5-1	CASIPYPLTGNTGELFF
few	TRBV11-2	CASSLGWQSGNTIYF
.	TRBV2	CASSDGQPPSPLHF
.	TRBV6-5	CASSPGQGRGQYF
.	TRBV28	CASSALAGGSYNEQFF
.	TRBV11-3	CASSNTVRGTDYNEQFF
.	TRBV6-1	CASSALNEQYF
.	TRBV4-1	CASSHETPGREQFF
.	TRBV18	CASSDPPRTEVLTF
few	TRBV30	CAWRASGANTDTQYF
.	TRBV6-1	CASSGLTYGGGRVEQFF
.	TRBV28	CASSFRQGGKETQYF
once	TRBV5-5	CASSLAGDEIEKLFF
.	TRBV2	CASSPLAAPSYNEQFF
.	TRBV18	CASSSGPPGDFVEQFF
.	TRBV7-2	CASSTGLAGGRETQYF
once	TRBV5-1	CASSLGGDRIYEQYF
.	TRBV7-3	CASSRFGGEQFF
.	TRBV19	CASSPGTTYEQYF
.	TRBV15	CATSRERRDTQYF
.	TRBV29-1	CSVEGRTGLLLNEQFF
.	TRBV6-5	CASSYEDRDYEQYF